The 22 T cell receptor beta chains in this list originate from one sample, sequenced in a study of T cell responses to AZD1222 COVID-19 vaccine. Method: immunoSEQ multiplex PCR; TCRdb's copy keeps in-frame clones and lacks some. This table holds over 100,000 clones, over 90% found once. The starting material was peripheral blood, obtained on day 0 of AZD1222 vaccination. All receptors come from an adult in good health.

The rearrangement uses TRBV5-1 and TRBJ1-6, with 7 bases matching TRBD1. V lost 4 bases and J lost 8; bases outside the gene matches: 6. Germline assignment: CDR1 SGHRS and CDR2 YFSETQ. The CDR3 consists of 14 residues. CDR3: CASSEGQQYSPLHF. The DNA for the CDR3 is TGCGCCAGCAGCGAGGGACAGCAATATTCACCCCTCCACTTT.

This chain links TRBV7-9 with TRBJ1-4; a possible D gene is TRBD1 (6 bases). With 11 bases removed from V and 7 bases from J, the gap between germline ends came to 26 bases. CDR1 is SEHNR, CDR2 FQNEAQ, per germline (reference sequence). There are 16 residues in the CDR3. CDR3 protein: CAPKGGLGRECEKLFF. The CDR3 nucleotides are TGTGCCCCAAAGGGGGGGCTAGGGAGGGAGTGTGAAAAACTGTTTTTT.

This chain joins TRBV7-3 and TRBJ2-3; the D call may be TRBD1 or TRBD2 (5 bases each). V shed 0 bases and J shed 1 base, with 5 bases lying between them. The CDR3 is made up of 14 amino acids. Germline V gives CDR1 SGHTA, CDR2 FQGTGA. CDR3 coding DNA: TGTGCCAGCAGCTTAACGGGGGGCACAGATACGCAGTATTTT. Translation: CASSLTGGTDTQYF.

The chain is built from TRBV7-6 and TRBJ2-2; 8 nucleotides agree with TRBD1. Trimming took 4 bases from V and 1 from J; bases not matched to a gene: 5. The CDR3 is 16 residues long. In germline, CDR1 is SGHVS, CDR2 FNYEAQ. The CDR3 nucleotides read TGTGCCAGCAGCTCTGGACAGGGACGGAACACCGGGGAGCTGTTTTTT. It is translated as CASSSGQGRNTGELFF.

This rearrangement joins TRBV27 to TRBJ2-7; D is undetermined. V lost 6 bases to trimming and J lost 4 bases, with 16 bases between them. This CDR3 is built from 14 residues. CDR1 is MNHEY and CDR2 is SMNVEV in the germline V gene (reference sequence). The CDR3 DNA follows: TGTGCCAGCAGCCCGGCTCGACCCCTTTACGAGCAGTACTTC. Its translation: CASSPARPLYEQYF.

V and J are TRBV30 and TRBJ2-2; 9 nucleotides line up with TRBD1. V lost 4 bases to trimming and J lost 5 bases; unmatched junction nucleotides: 5. This CDR3 spans 14 amino acids. Germline loops: CDR1 GTSNPN, CDR2 SVGIG (reference sequence). In DNA, the CDR3 is TGTGCCTGGACCGGGACAGGGAGGACCGGGGAGCTGTTTTTT. Residues: CAWTGTGRTGELFF. Variable domain in full (rest from reference TRBV30 and TRBJ2-2): SQTIHQWPATLVQPVGSPLSLECTVEGTSNPNLYWYRQAAGRGLQLLFYSVGIGQISSEVPQNLSASRPQDRQFILSSKKLLLSDSGFYLCAWTGTGRTGELFFGEGSRLTVL.

This rearrangement joins TRBV7-9 to TRBJ1-2; TRBD1 is a possible D gene (6 bases). Trimming stripped 8 bases from V and 4 bases from J, with 20 bases between. The germline CDR1 and CDR2 sequences are SEHNR and FQNEAQ (reference sequence). The CDR3 loop spans 15 amino acids. The CDR3 sequence is CASGNLLKGGYGYTF. The CDR3 DNA follows: TGTGCCAGCGGAAACCTACTCAAAGGGGGCTATGGCTACACCTTC.

J is TRBJ2-5 and V is TRBV27; the D is unclear. The V gene lost 7 bases and the J gene lost 5 bases, with 14 bases spanning the gap. Germline CDR1 reads MNHEY; CDR2 reads SMNVEV (reference sequence). The CDR3 contains 13 residues. CDR3 sequence reads: CASMFVNGETQYF. In nucleotides, the CDR3 is TGTGCCAGCATGTTTGTGAATGGGGAGACCCAGTACTTC.

This chain uses TRBV3-1 (or the pseudogene TRBV3-2) with TRBJ1-4; the match to TRBD1 covers 9 bases. The CDR3 contains 14 residues. Germline V gene sequence: CDR1 LGHDT, CDR2 YNNKEL (reference sequence). V shed 4 bases and J 8 bases; nucleotides not matched to a gene: 5. CDR3 amino acids: CASSLRGQGEKLFF. The CDR3 nucleotides read TGTGCCAGCAGCCTTCGGGGACAGGGCGAAAAACTGTTTTTT.

This clone was observed once. V usage is TRBV28 and J usage is TRBJ2-3; D ambiguous. Germline lookup yields CDR1 MDHEN and CDR2 SYDVKM. V lost 6 bases to trimming and J lost 3 bases, with 10 bases between them. The CDR3 is made up of 13 amino acids. CDR3 amino acids: CASSLPATDTQYF. The CDR3 DNA reads TGTGCCAGCAGCCTTCCCGCGACAGATACGCAGTATTTT.

The rearrangement links TRBV7-8 to TRBJ1-1, with unresolved D. Germline loops: CDR1 SGHVS, CDR2 FQNEAQ. The CDR3 totals 12 residues. V was cut by 4 bases and J by 1 base, with 4 bases left in between. Here the CDR3 reads CASSYWNTEAFF. CDR3 sequence (DNA): TGTGCCAGCAGCTATTGGAACACTGAAGCTTTCTTT. The whole variable domain, filled in from reference TRBV7-8 and TRBJ1-1, reads GAGVSQSPRYKVAKRGQDVALRCDPISGHVSLFWYQQALGQGPEFLTYFQNEAQLDKSGLPSDRFFAERPEGSVSTLKIQRTQQEDSAVYLCASSYWNTEAFFGQGTRLTVV.

The chain joins TRBV19 to TRBJ1-1, with D possibly TRBD1 on 6 matching bases. The length of the CDR3 is 13 residues. V was clipped by 5 bases and J by 6 bases, with 13 bases between them. CDR1 and CDR2 (germline): LNHDA, SQIVND (reference sequence). This chain's CDR3 is CASSLRGTAEAFF. The CDR3 coding sequence is TGTGCCAGTAGTCTCAGGGGAACGGCTGAAGCTTTCTTT.

V gene TRBV2 combines with J gene TRBJ2-6, with TRBD1 matching 12 bases. CDR1 is SNHLY, CDR2 FYNNEI, per germline. V lost 5 bases to trimming and J lost 3 bases; unmatched junction nucleotides: 11. The CDR3 length is 19 residues. The CDR3 reads CASSNTPGQGASGANVLTF. In DNA form, the CDR3 reads TGTGCCAGCAGTAATACCCCGGGACAGGGGGCGAGTGGGGCCAACGTCCTGACTTTC.

This clone was observed once. The chain has TRBV15 and TRBJ2-7, with D perhaps matching TRBD1 (6 bases). V lost 3 bases, J lost 5 bases, and 8 bases lay in between. The CDR3 consists of 12 residues. Germline V gives CDR1 LNHNV, CDR2 YYDKDF (reference sequence). The CDR3 DNA follows: TGTGCCACCAGCAGCCAGGGGAACGAGCAGTACTTC. Translation gives CATSSQGNEQYF.

The CDR3 nucleotides read TGTGCCAGCAGCCAGGGTACGGGATTGGTCGCGGATACGCAGTATTTT. It yields the protein CASSQGTGLVADTQYF. The chain joins TRBV4-2 to TRBJ2-3, with a tentative D call TRBD2 (5 bases). Germline CDR1 is LGHNA and CDR2 is YNFKEQ. Trimming cost V 3 bases and J 6 bases, with 19 bases left between them. The CDR3 is 16 residues long.

The CDR3 DNA reads as TGTGCCAGCAGCTTAGAGTCTAACAGTGGCTACACCTTC. This sequence encodes CASSLESNSGYTF. This chain joins TRBV7-3 and TRBJ1-2; no clear D gene. Trimming removed 2 bases at V and 7 bases at J, with 11 bases between. The CDR3 extends over 13 amino acids. CDR1 and CDR2 from the germline V gene are SGHTA and FQGTGA. The full variable domain, with the rest looked up from reference TRBV7-3 and TRBJ1-2, is GAGVSQTPSNKVTEKGKYVELRCDPISGHTALYWYRQSLGQGPEFLIYFQGTGAADDSGLPNDRFFAVRPEGSVSTLKIQRTERGDSAVYLCASSLESNSGYTFGSGTRLTVV.

The chain combines TRBV4-1 with TRBJ2-7, with 7 positions matching TRBD1. This CDR3 has 15 amino acids. CDR1 and CDR2 from the germline V gene are MGHRA and YSYEKL. V dropped 0 bases and J dropped 3; count of bases not matched to a gene: 5. CDR3 sequence: CASSQEIQGFYEQYF. The CDR3 DNA reads TGCGCCAGCAGCCAAGAGATACAGGGGTTCTACGAGCAGTACTTC.

This chain links TRBV4-1 with TRBJ2-1; D gene ambiguous. The CDR3 has 16 amino acids. The V gene's germline CDR1 is MGHRA and CDR2 YSYEKL. Trimming left V 0 bases short and J 4 bases short, with 13 bases between. The CDR3 sequence: CASSQDGGVFYNEQFF. The DNA of the CDR3 is TGCGCCAGCAGCCAAGATGGTGGAGTTTTTTACAATGAGCAGTTCTTC.

This chain connects TRBV6-5 to TRBJ2-7; perhaps D is TRBD1 or TRBD2 (6 bases each). Germline assignment: CDR1 MNHEY and CDR2 SVGAGI. Trimming shortened V by 1 base and J by 7 bases, and 20 bases separated the two germline ends. The CDR3 runs 16 residues. The CDR3 spells CASSYYPPPGAKEQYF. The CDR3 region has the DNA TGTGCCAGCAGTTACTACCCCCCCCCGGGGGCTAAAGAGCAGTACTTC.

The chain joins TRBV25-1 to TRBJ2-1; 11 bases agree with TRBD2. Unmatched junction bases numbered 3, after V lost 1 base and J lost 4 bases. Germline V CDR1 and CDR2: MGHDK, SYGVNS. This CDR3 comprises 16 residues. In nucleotides, the CDR3 is TGTGCCAGCAGTGAATTTGGGACTAGCGGATACAATGAGCAGTTCTTC. Translation: CASSEFGTSGYNEQFF.

The chain uses TRBV5-1 and TRBJ2-1; no clear D gene. Germline CDR1 and CDR2: SGHRS and YFSETQ. With 1 base removed from V and 1 base from J, the gap between germline ends came to 9 bases. The CDR3 is 15 amino acids. The CDR3, as DNA: TGCGCCAGCAGCTTGTCGCTAGGGTCCTACAATGAGCAGTTCTTC. This gives the protein CASSLSLGSYNEQFF.

The V and J genes are TRBV7-9 and TRBJ2-3; D not resolved. This CDR3 is built from 13 residues. V lost 5 bases to trimming and J lost 8 bases, with 14 bases between them. The V gene's germline CDR1 is SEHNR and CDR2 FQNEAQ (reference sequence). CDR3 loop: CASSLPLLGTQYF. The CDR3 region has the DNA TGTGCCAGCAGCCTCCCATTATTGGGTACGCAGTATTTT.